Listed below are T cell receptor beta chains from one sample, sequenced in a study of early T cells in non-severe SARS-CoV-2 infection. TCRdb used MiXCR to reprocess the 5' RACE reads, holding one entry per CDR3 protein. The sample yields 40,000 to 45,000 distinct CDR3 sequences, 4.7% seen once. The specimen was whole blood. These receptors originate from an adult who was a healthcare worker with PCR-confirmed SARS-CoV-2 infection or an uninfected control (not recorded which). CDR3s include the opening cysteine and the closing phenylalanine or tryptophan. The D gene is left open where the match is weak. For some rows the clone size is stated as once, few or many, or as a class when expanded; others skip it.

J gene: TRBJ2-2
V gene: TRBV10-3
D gene: TRBD1
clone size: -
CDR3 DNA: TGTGCCATGAAGGGGGCCCGAGACACCGGGGAGCTGTTTTTT
CDR3 protein: CAMKGARDTGELFF

J gene: TRBJ1-6
V gene: TRBV18
D gene: -
clone size: many
CDR3 DNA: TGTGCCAGCTCACCCCAGGGGAGCTCACCCCTCCACTTT
CDR3 protein: CASSPQGSSPLHF

J gene: TRBJ1-1
V gene: TRBV7-2
D gene: -
clone size: medium-sized
CDR3 DNA: TGTGCCAGCACACTACACGTACCAACTGAAGCTTTCTTT
CDR3 protein: CASTLHVPTEAFF

J gene: TRBJ1-1
V gene: TRBV9
D gene: -
clone size: many
CDR3 DNA: TGTGCCAGCAGCAACACTCCGAACACTGAAGCTTTCTTT
CDR3 protein: CASSNTPNTEAFF

J gene: TRBJ2-1
V gene: TRBV20-1
D gene: TRBD2
clone size: few
CDR3 DNA: TGCAGTGCTCAAAGAGCCGGGACTAGCGGGGGTGAGCAGTTCTTC
CDR3 protein: CSAQRAGTSGGEQFF

J gene: TRBJ2-1
V gene: TRBV20-1
D gene: TRBD2
clone size: many
CDR3 DNA: TGCAGTTCGCGGCGGGAGGGGGTCAATGAGCAGTTCTTC
CDR3 protein: CSSRREGVNEQFF

J gene: TRBJ2-1
V gene: TRBV29-1
D gene: -
clone size: many
CDR3 DNA: TGCAGCGTTGAATCCGGGGGTCTGGGCAATGAGCAGTTCTTC
CDR3 protein: CSVESGGLGNEQFF

J gene: TRBJ2-3
V gene: TRBV7-2
D gene: -
clone size: many
CDR3 DNA: TGTGCCAGCAGCCCGAGCACAGATACGCAGTATTTT
CDR3 protein: CASSPSTDTQYF

J gene: TRBJ2-1
V gene: TRBV20-1
D gene: TRBD2
clone size: many
CDR3 DNA: TGCAGTGCTTTGGGACTAGTGGCGGGCAATGAGCAGTTCTTC
CDR3 protein: CSALGLVAGNEQFF

J gene: TRBJ2-1
V gene: TRBV18
D gene: -
clone size: -
CDR3 DNA: TGTGCCAGCTCACCCCAACCAATTCTGGGCAATGAGCAGTTCTTC
CDR3 protein: CASSPQPILGNEQFF

J gene: TRBJ1-4
V gene: TRBV20-1
D gene: -
clone size: -
CDR3 DNA: TGCAGTGTTGCAGGGGTTAATGAAAAACTGTTTTTT
CDR3 protein: CSVAGVNEKLFF

J gene: TRBJ2-1
V gene: TRBV5-1
D gene: -
clone size: many
CDR3 DNA: TGCGCCAGCAGCTTGTCGCGGGCCCTCAATGAGCAGTTCTTC
CDR3 protein: CASSLSRALNEQFF